This TCR beta chain was sequenced for a study of blood T cells in healthy people across ages. Regarding this clonotype: Its specificity is unknown.

All donors came from Russia, were Caucasian and healthy, and spanned ages roughly 6 to 95. A second PCR, run for roughly 7 to 12 cycles, used a sample-barcoded 5' primer plus a J-beta primer mix. TCRdb redid the calling of the 5' RACE reads with MiXCR, one entry per CDR3 protein. The sample records around 1,500,000 distinct CDR3 sequences, 42% being singletons. Overall study results and limits: CMV infection status of these donors was not known. The percentage of naive T cells correlated strongly with TCR beta diversity.

This clonotype was sampled from a woman aged 18-29 years in good health. The source material was blood.

The CDR3 region is CSAMYGSYEQYF. The DNA of the CDR3 is TGCAGTGCTATGTACGGATCCTACGAGCAGTACTTC. The chain combines TRBV20-1 with TRBJ2-7; D gene ambiguous. This CDR3 is 12 amino acids long. V lost 4 bases to trimming and J lost 1 base, with 8 bases between them. CDR1 DFQATT and CDR2 SNEGSKA come from the germline V gene (reference sequence).